Following are 28 T cell receptor beta chains from one sample sequenced in a study of T cell responses to AZD1222 COVID-19 vaccine. Libraries were prepared by immunoSEQ multiplex PCR; TCRdb keeps only in-frame clonotypes and omits some of them. The repertoire has some 74,000 clones, roughly 88% of them found once; the top ten carry approximately 1.3%. Sequenced here: peripheral blood, sampled 28 days after the second AZD1222 dose. The receptors were sampled from an adult who received the AZD1222 COVID-19 vaccine.

By sample fraction, this clone is medium-sized. The genes are TRBV6-5 and TRBJ1-2; D uncertain. The germline gives CDR1 MNHEY, CDR2 SVGAGI. Trimming removed 0 bases from V and 5 bases from J, with 10 bases in between. This CDR3 contains 14 residues. CDR3 bases: TGTGCCAGCAGTTACTCGGGTTGGGGTTATGGCTACACCTTC. Protein sequence: CASSYSGWGYGYTF.

The chain employs TRBV28 and TRBJ1-1; TRBD1 might be the D (5 bases). V lost 6 bases and J 1 base, leaving 15 bases between the germline ends. This CDR3 is 15 amino acids long. CDR1 is MDHEN, CDR2 SYDVKM, per germline. CDR3 amino acids: CASSPLGRANTEAFF. The CDR3 coding sequence is TGTGCCAGCAGCCCCTTGGGCAGGGCGAACACTGAAGCTTTCTTT.

With respect to this clone: Its ends do not fully match the called genes, so a read error is possible. The V gene is TRBV7-9, the J gene TRBJ1-2; 9 bases map to TRBD1. The CDR3 loop spans 11 amino acids. The germline gives CDR1 SEHNR, CDR2 FQNEAQ (reference sequence). Here the CDR3 reads CASSLGDRESF. Written as DNA, the CDR3 is TGTGCCAGCAGCTTGGGGGACAGGGAGTCGTTC.

J is TRBJ1-3 and V is TRBV7-9; 7 nucleotides align to TRBD1. This CDR3 is built from 16 residues. Germline values: CDR1 SEHNR, CDR2 FQNEAQ (reference sequence). V lost 0 bases and J lost 3; bases outside the gene matches: 5. The CDR3 DNA reads TGTGCCAGCAGCTTAGCTCAGACAGGGCTTGGAAACACCATATATTTT. Its translation: CASSLAQTGLGNTIYF.

This chain uses TRBV15 with TRBJ2-1; D not resolved. Trimming pared 5 bases from V and 4 bases from J, leaving 12 bases between. There are 14 residues in the CDR3. CDR1 is LNHNV and CDR2 is YYDKDF in the germline V gene (reference sequence). The CDR3 protein is CATSWSTEYNEQFF. CDR3 in DNA: TGTGCCACCAGCTGGAGCACGGAATACAATGAGCAGTTCTTC. The full variable domain, with the rest looked up from reference TRBV15 and TRBJ2-1, is DAMVIQNPRYQVTQFGKPVTLSCSQTLNHNVMYWYQQKSSQAPKLLFHYYDKDFNNEADTPDNFQSRRPNTSFCFLDIRSPGLGDTAMYLCATSWSTEYNEQFFGPGTRLTVL.

The chain recombines TRBV5-4 with TRBJ2-5; TRBD2 matches 8 bases. Germline V CDR1 and CDR2: SGHNT, YYREEE (reference sequence). V was clipped by 3 bases and J by 5 bases; unmatched bases: 15. This CDR3 comprises 17 residues. The CDR3 protein is CASSSRAGGPRAETQYF. CDR3 bases: TGTGCCAGCAGCTCTCGGGCGGGGGGCCCCCGGGCGGAGACCCAGTACTTC.

The chain employs TRBV29-1 and TRBJ1-1, with D maybe TRBD1 (5 bases). Germline loops: CDR1 SQVTM, CDR2 ANQGSEA. The CDR3 contains 13 residues. The V gene lost 7 bases and the J gene lost 1 base, with 13 bases spanning the gap. The CDR3 DNA reads TGCAGCGGCTGGGTAGGGGCGAACACTGAAGCTTTCTTT. Translated, it gives CSGWVGANTEAFF. The whole variable domain, filled in from reference TRBV29-1 and TRBJ1-1, reads SAVISQKPSRDICQRGTSLTIQCQVDSQVTMMFWYRQQPGQSLTLIATANQGSEATYESGFVIDKFPISRPNLTFSTLTVSNMSPEDSSIYLCSGWVGANTEAFFGQGTRLTVV.

J is TRBJ1-2 and V is TRBV9; 11 bases align to TRBD1. Trimming cost V 1 base and J 6 bases; bases outside gene matches: 8. The germline gives CDR1 SGDLS, CDR2 YYNGEE. The CDR3 sequence is 16 residues long. The CDR3 DNA is TGTGCCAGCAGCGTAACGTCGAGGGGACAGGGGGATGGCTACACCTTC. The encoded protein is CASSVTSRGQGDGYTF.

The chain uses TRBV3-1 (or the pseudogene TRBV3-2) and TRBJ1-5; no definite D call. V lost 5 bases, J lost 3 bases, and 8 bases lay in between. Germline values: CDR1 LGHDT, CDR2 YNNKEL (reference sequence). The CDR3 contains 13 residues. In DNA, the CDR3 is TGTGCCAGCAGCACAGCTATCAATCAGCCCCAGCATTTT. Translated: CASSTAINQPQHF.

This clone has only one observation. This rearrangement joins TRBV5-1 to TRBJ1-4; maybe TRBD1 (5 bases). CDR1 is SGHRS and CDR2 is YFSETQ in the germline V gene. The CDR3 length is 15 residues. Trimming removed 0 bases at V and 3 bases at J, with 9 bases between. The DNA of the CDR3 is TGCGCCAGCAGCTTGGGGGCAGGGTCTAATGAAAAACTGTTTTTT. Translating gives CASSLGAGSNEKLFF.

The chain combines TRBV6-4 with TRBJ2-2; 10 bases match TRBD1. Unmatched junction bases numbered 4, after V lost 2 bases and J lost 7 bases. Germline CDR1 reads MRHNA; CDR2 reads SNTAGT. The CDR3 runs 15 residues. Here the CDR3 DNA reads TGTGCCAGCAGTGACCGGGACAGGGGATTCGGGGAGCTGTTTTTT. Amino acids: CASSDRDRGFGELFF.

The chain has TRBV28 and TRBJ1-2, with TRBD1 identical over 7 bases. CDR1 MDHEN and CDR2 SYDVKM come from the germline V gene. The J segment lost 6 bases and the V segment lost 6 bases, leaving 7 bases of the junction unmatched. The CDR3 sequence is 13 residues long. The CDR3 sequence: CASSLTGINGYTF. In DNA, the CDR3 is TGTGCCAGCAGCCTGACAGGGATTAATGGCTACACCTTC.

With respect to this clone: It is likely a read error, because the conserved phenylalanine at the end of the CDR3 is missing. Because the CDR3's place on the DNA is in doubt, the DNA is left out and the CDR3 is given as listed by TCRdb. The CDR3 spells CAGSQGTRGELHIL. This chain joins TRBV3-1 (or the pseudogene TRBV3-2) and TRBJ2-3; TRBD2 is taken as the D call from the table, unchecked against the DNA. A total of 14 residues make up the CDR3, ends included. Germline-derived CDR1 and CDR2 are LGHDT and YNNKEL (reference sequence).

This chain links TRBV2 with TRBJ1-4, with D unresolved. CDR1 SNHLY and CDR2 FYNNEI come from the germline V gene. CDR3 length equals 15 residues. Trimming removed 0 bases at V and 8 bases at J, with 13 bases between. As DNA, the CDR3 is TGTGCCAGCAGTGAAGCGCGAGCTCTGGGGGAAAAACTGTTTTTT. Translation gives CASSEARALGEKLFF. The full variable domain, rest sourced from reference TRBV2 and TRBJ1-4, is EPEVTQTPSHQVTQMGQEVILRCVPISNHLYFYWYRQILGQKVEFLVSFYNNEISEKSEIFDDQFSVERPDGSNFTLKIRSTKLEDSAMYFCASSEARALGEKLFFGSGTQLSVL.

This clone was observed once. The CDR3 sequence is CASRTDSRNTEAFF. The CDR3 coding sequence is TGTGCCAGCAGGACCGATTCTAGGAACACTGAAGCTTTCTTT. V gene TRBV7-3 combines with J gene TRBJ1-1; D remains ambiguous. The germline CDR1 and CDR2 sequences are SGHTA and FQGTGA. V lost 6 bases and J 1 base, leaving 12 bases between the germline ends. The CDR3 totals 14 residues.

The V call is TRBV6-5, the J call TRBJ1-3, with D hard to call. The germline CDR1 and CDR2 sequences are MNHEY and SVGAGI. The CDR3 sequence is 14 residues long. Trimming shortened V by 2 bases and J by 4 bases, and 9 bases separated the two germline ends. CDR3 DNA: TGTGCCAGCAGTTACGGGGTGCTCGGAAACACCATATATTTT. This codes for CASSYGVLGNTIYF.

The V and J genes are TRBV4-1 and TRBJ2-5; no firm D call. V gave up 0 bases and J gave up 2 bases, with 10 bases separating them. The CDR3 length is 15 residues. In germline, CDR1 is MGHRA, CDR2 YSYEKL. The chain's CDR3 is CASSQDGEVQETQYF. The CDR3 region has the DNA TGCGCCAGCAGCCAAGATGGGGAAGTTCAAGAGACCCAGTACTTC.

This chain connects TRBV7-2 to TRBJ2-5; D is uncertain. Germline CDR1 is SGHTA and CDR2 is FQGNSA. V was trimmed by 6 bases and J by 1 base, leaving 3 bases between them. CDR3 length equals 11 residues. CDR3 nucleotide sequence: TGTGCCAGCAGGTTCCAAGAGACCCAGTACTTC. Translating gives CASRFQETQYF. Complete variable domain (other parts from reference TRBV7-2 and TRBJ2-5): GAGVSQSPSNKVTEKGKDVELRCDPISGHTALYWYRQSLGQGLEFLIYFQGNSAPDKSGLPSDRFSAERTGGSVSTLTIQRTQQEDSAVYLCASRFQETQYFGPGTRLLVL.

The rearrangement uses TRBV4-3 and TRBJ1-4; D gene unclear. CDR1 is LGHNA, CDR2 YSLEER, per germline. CDR3 size: 17 residues. V was pared by 0 bases and J by 0 bases, with 11 bases between. The CDR3 DNA is TGCGCCAGCAGCCAAGAAACGTTATGGGCAACTAATGAAAAACTGTTTTTT. This codes for CASSQETLWATNEKLFF.

The rearrangement links TRBV3-1 (or the pseudogene TRBV3-2) to TRBJ2-7, with D perhaps being TRBD1 or TRBD2 (5 bases each). Deletions cut 1 base from V and 2 bases from J, with 12 bases between. There are 15 residues in the CDR3. Germline V CDR1 and CDR2: LGHDT, YNNKEL (reference sequence). CDR3 sequence (DNA): TGTGCCAGCAGCCAAGGGGGGACGGCTACCTACGAGCAGTACTTC. It is translated as CASSQGGTATYEQYF.

This clone was recorded once. The V and J genes are TRBV5-1 and TRBJ1-1; 9 bases map to TRBD1. The CDR3 has 15 amino acids. V trimming: 6 bases; J trimming: 1 base; junction bases outside the gene matches: 7. Germline V gene lookup returns CDR1 SGHRS and CDR2 YFSETQ. The CDR3 here is CASTLTGGANTEAFF. Here the CDR3 DNA reads TGCGCCAGCACTCTGACAGGGGGAGCGAACACTGAAGCTTTCTTT.

V and J are TRBV28 and TRBJ1-6; D gene uncertain. Germline CDR1 MDHEN, CDR2 SYDVKM. Trimming removed 10 bases at V and 0 bases at J, with 10 bases between. The CDR3 has 14 residues. Written as DNA, the CDR3 is TGTGCCACCCTGCCCTACTCCTATAATTCACCCCTCCACTTT. Amino acids: CATLPYSYNSPLHF.

CDR3 region: CASSGTGLGGYTF. The CDR3 DNA is TGTGCCAGCAGTGGGACAGGGCTGGGAGGCTACACCTTC. J is TRBJ1-2 and V is TRBV25-1; 8 bases line up with TRBD1. There are 13 residues in the CDR3. The germline V gene encodes CDR1 MGHDK and CDR2 SYGVNS. Trimming removed 4 bases from V and 8 bases from J; junction bases left unmatched: 6.

The CDR3, as DNA: TGTGCCAGCAGTACCCTTCGGACTGTATACTACGAGCAGTACTTC. Amino acids: CASSTLRTVYYEQYF. This sequence joins TRBV6-5 and TRBJ2-7, with D perhaps TRBD2 (5 bases). The CDR3 has 15 amino acids. CDR1 MNHEY and CDR2 SVGAGI come from the germline V gene. V dropped 5 bases and J dropped 3 bases, with 17 bases sitting between them.

CDR3 loop: CASNRGEAGEQYF. The CDR3, as DNA: TGTGCCAGCAATCGAGGGGAGGCAGGAGAGCAGTACTTC. The chain is built from TRBV12-3 or TRBV12-4 and TRBJ2-7; D is possibly TRBD2 (6 bases). Trimming left V 7 bases short and J 7 bases short, with 17 bases between. The CDR3 has 13 amino acids.

The gene calls are TRBV10-3 and TRBJ1-1; a possible D gene is TRBD1 (6 bases). This CDR3 is built from 14 residues. V lost 5 bases to trimming and J lost 4 bases, with 14 bases between them. Germline loops: CDR1 ENHRY, CDR2 SYGVKD. CDR3 region: CAISRGGDGTEAFF. Here the CDR3 DNA reads TGTGCCATCAGTCGCGGGGGCGATGGCACTGAAGCTTTCTTT.

The rearrangement uses TRBV7-9 and TRBJ2-3; D possibly uses TRBD1 or TRBD2 (6 bases each). The CDR3 contains 16 residues. The V and J ends lost 1 base and 0 bases respectively, with 11 bases between them. Germline CDR1 is SEHNR and CDR2 is FQNEAQ (reference sequence). This CDR3 is CASSLEGGASTDTQYF. The CDR3 DNA sequence: TGTGCCAGCAGCTTAGAGGGGGGCGCGAGCACAGATACGCAGTATTTT.

The chain is built from TRBV15 and TRBJ1-1; TRBD1 might be the D (6 bases). The CDR3 spans 15 residues. Germline lookup yields CDR1 LNHNV and CDR2 YYDKDF (reference sequence). With 2 bases removed from V and 1 base from J, the gap between germline ends came to 11 bases. The CDR3 DNA reads TGTGCCACCAGCAGACTACCGGGACAGAACACTGAAGCTTTCTTT. The encoded protein is CATSRLPGQNTEAFF.